The 11 T cell receptor beta chains below all came from one sample that was sequenced in a study of T-cell memory formation after mild COVID-19. TCRdb redid the calling of the 5' RACE reads with MiXCR, one entry per CDR3 protein. The data show about 160,000 distinct CDR3 sequences, with roughly 28% seen just once and about 12% held by the top ten. Input material: PBMCs or a T cell subset sorted from them (not recorded which). Source of these receptors: an adult woman who had mild COVID-19 (a few samples of this study predate the infection). Cell type and time point are not known.

The chain carries TRBV5-1 and TRBJ2-7; D is unresolved. Germline V gene data show CDR1 as SGHRS and CDR2 as YFSETQ. V was shortened by 0 bases and J by 3 bases, with 7 bases between the two germline ends. The CDR3 length is 13 residues. As DNA, the CDR3 is TGCGCCAGCAGCTTGGTCTTCGGCTACGAGCAGTACTTC. The encoded protein is CASSLVFGYEQYF.

The chain couples TRBV11-2 to TRBJ2-5; 7 bases line up with TRBD2. Trimming cost V 3 bases and J 1 base; bases outside gene matches: 5. The CDR3 runs to 15 residues. The germline gives CDR1 SGHAT, CDR2 FQNNGV. In DNA, the CDR3 is TGTGCCAGCAGCTTTCTTCTAGCGGCCCAAGAGACCCAGTACTTC. This gives the protein CASSFLLAAQETQYF.

This clonotype was recorded many times. This chain links TRBV24-1 with TRBJ2-3; 8 bases match TRBD2. Germline V gene lookup returns CDR1 KGHDR and CDR2 SFDVKD. This CDR3 region has 18 residues. The J segment lost 2 bases and the V segment lost 4 bases, leaving 13 bases of the junction unmatched. The CDR3 sequence is CATSDPERGPAFTDTQYF. The CDR3 bases are TGTGCCACCAGTGACCCCGAGCGGGGGCCCGCCTTCACAGATACGCAGTATTTT.

V gene TRBV20-1 combines with J gene TRBJ2-3, with 12 bases aligning to TRBD2. V shed 1 base, J shed 5 bases, and the junction held 1 base outside the gene matches. The CDR3 runs 14 residues. Germline V lookup: CDR1 DFQATT, CDR2 SNEGSKA (reference sequence). The CDR3 DNA follows: TGCAGTGCTAGAGGGGGACTAGCGGGAGATACGCAGTATTTT. It is translated as CSARGGLAGDTQYF.

The genes are TRBV5-4 and TRBJ2-1; 14 nucleotides line up with TRBD2. Trimming took 0 bases from V and 10 from J; bases not matched to a gene: 6. The CDR3 covers 16 residues. Germline CDR1 is SGHNT and CDR2 is YYREEE (reference sequence). The CDR3, as DNA: TGTGCCAGCAGCTTGGTGACTAGCGGGAGGGGGGCAGAGCAGTTCTTC. It specifies CASSLVTSGRGAEQFF.

The chain joins TRBV20-1 to TRBJ2-3, with TRBD1 matching 9 bases. J was trimmed by 3 bases and V by 7 bases; bases with no gene match: 8. The germline V gene has CDR1 DFQATT and CDR2 SNEGSKA (reference sequence). The CDR3 covers 14 residues. CDR3: CSVRDREATDTQYF. The CDR3 DNA is TGCAGTGTAAGGGACAGGGAGGCAACAGATACGCAGTATTTT.

In its sample, this clonotype was seen a few times. The chain joins TRBV5-6 to TRBJ1-4; D not resolved. This CDR3 is built from 17 residues. Trimming cost V 0 bases and J 8 bases, with 20 bases left between them. CDR1 and CDR2 (germline): SGHDT, YYEEEE. The CDR3 region is CASSLAYTVVGAEKLFF. As DNA, the CDR3 is TGTGCCAGCAGCTTGGCCTATACCGTCGTAGGAGCGGAAAAACTGTTTTTT.

The chain couples TRBV24-1 to TRBJ1-2; a weak D match, TRBD1 (5 bases). The germline CDR1 and CDR2 sequences are KGHDR and SFDVKD. V was pared by 4 bases and J by 2 bases, with 7 bases between. The CDR3 consists of 13 residues. The CDR3 DNA reads TGTGCCACCAGTGACGGACAAAACTATGGCTACACCTTC. Its translation is CATSDGQNYGYTF.

CDR3 loop: CASSLGTGWTEQFF. The CDR3 coding sequence is TGTGCCAGCAGCTTAGGGACAGGGTGGACTGAGCAGTTCTTC. The V call is TRBV7-6, the J call TRBJ2-1, with 8 positions matching TRBD1. The CDR3 covers 14 residues. Germline values: CDR1 SGHVS, CDR2 FNYEAQ. V was clipped by 1 base and J by 9 bases; unmatched bases: 5.

The chain links TRBV6-1 to TRBJ1-1; 7 bases match TRBD1. This CDR3 comprises 16 residues. Trimming removed 3 bases from V and 0 bases from J; junction bases left unmatched: 7. Per the germline V gene, CDR1 is MNHNS and CDR2 is SASEGT. The CDR3 loop is CASSEYQTGLNTEAFF. The CDR3 DNA follows: TGTGCCAGCAGTGAGTACCAGACAGGGTTGAACACTGAAGCTTTCTTT.

In this sample, this clonotype turned up a few times. The genes are TRBV15 and TRBJ2-3; no definite D call. Germline CDR1 LNHNV, CDR2 YYDKDF (reference sequence). The CDR3 extends over 15 amino acids. V gave up 5 bases and J gave up 6 bases, with 18 bases separating them. CDR3 in amino acids: CATSVPGRRWDTQYF. CDR3 sequence (DNA): TGTGCCACCAGCGTACCGGGCCGGCGGTGGGATACGCAGTATTTT.